One sample yielded the 6 T cell receptor beta chains listed below, sequenced in a study of blood T cell repertoires in COVID-19. Generated by immunoSEQ multiplex PCR, the TCRdb table keeps only in-frame clones and is missing some. The repertoire has some 220,000 clones, 83% of them found once; the top ten carry roughly 5.5%. The sequencing sample was made of peripheral blood. These receptors were collected from a human donor in a cohort sampled during active COVID-19.

V is TRBV4-1 and J is TRBJ2-3; D not certain. The germline V gene has CDR1 MGHRA and CDR2 YSYEKL. V shed 3 bases and J shed 0 bases, with 13 bases lying between them. This CDR3 has 16 residues. This chain's CDR3 is CASSHEIQISTDTQYF. CDR3 nucleotides: TGCGCCAGCAGCCACGAAATTCAGATAAGCACAGATACGCAGTATTTT.

V usage is TRBV2 and J usage is TRBJ1-2, with D possibly being TRBD1 (5 bases). The germline V gene encodes CDR1 SNHLY and CDR2 FYNNEI. V was clipped by 2 bases and J by 8 bases, with 18 bases between them. The CDR3 consists of 15 residues. The CDR3 sequence: CASSEIGVSKWGYTF. The CDR3, as DNA: TGTGCCAGCAGTGAAATAGGGGTCTCTAAATGGGGCTACACCTTC.

The chain employs TRBV5-5 and TRBJ2-1, with 7 bases fitting TRBD2. The germline V gene encodes CDR1 SGHKS and CDR2 YYEKEE (reference sequence). The CDR3 loop spans 16 amino acids. Trimming cost V 0 bases and J 3 bases; bases outside gene matches: 6. CDR3 coding DNA: TGTGCCAGCAGCTTGGCGGCGTCTAGCGGCTACAATGAGCAGTTCTTC. Protein product: CASSLAASSGYNEQFF.

The genes are TRBV7-9 and TRBJ1-5; D is possibly TRBD1 (5 bases). Germline V CDR1 and CDR2: SEHNR, FQNEAQ (reference sequence). The CDR3 extends over 14 amino acids. V was pared by 5 bases and J by 0 bases, with 8 bases between. The CDR3 nucleotides read TGTGCCAGCAGCCGCGGGGGTAGCAATCAGCCCCAGCATTTT. It yields the protein CASSRGGSNQPQHF.

The J gene is TRBJ1-1, the V gene TRBV20-1; D is undetermined. Per the germline V gene, CDR1 is DFQATT and CDR2 is SNEGSKA (reference sequence). The CDR3 extends over 10 amino acids. V was pared by 5 bases and J by 5 bases, with 6 bases between. The CDR3 bases are TGCAGTGCTCCAGAAACTGAAGCTTTCTTT. Translating gives CSAPETEAFF.

The chain combines TRBV19 with TRBJ2-7; 8 positions agree with TRBD1. Germline V gene sequence: CDR1 LNHDA, CDR2 SQIVND (reference sequence). CDR3 length: 14 residues. V shed 6 bases and J 1 base; nucleotides not matched to a gene: 5. CDR3 loop: CASSVDRASYEQYF. As DNA, the CDR3 is TGTGCCAGTAGCGTGGACAGGGCGTCCTACGAGCAGTACTTC.